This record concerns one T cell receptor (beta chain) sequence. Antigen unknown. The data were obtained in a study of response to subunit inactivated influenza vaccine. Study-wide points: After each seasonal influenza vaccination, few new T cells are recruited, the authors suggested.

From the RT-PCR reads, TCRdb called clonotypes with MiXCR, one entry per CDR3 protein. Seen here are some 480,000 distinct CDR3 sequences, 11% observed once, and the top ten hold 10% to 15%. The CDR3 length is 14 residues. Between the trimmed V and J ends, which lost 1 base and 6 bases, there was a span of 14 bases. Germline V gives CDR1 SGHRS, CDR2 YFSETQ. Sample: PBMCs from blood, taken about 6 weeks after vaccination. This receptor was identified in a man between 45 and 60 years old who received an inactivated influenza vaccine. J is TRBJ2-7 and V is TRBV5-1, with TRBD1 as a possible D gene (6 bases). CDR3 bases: TGCGCCAGCAGCTTGATGTTCGGGACAAGCGAGCAGTACTTC. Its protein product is CASSLMFGTSEQYF.